This T cell receptor (beta chain) was sequenced during a study of shared clonotypes between healthy human individuals. Cells designated naive CD8 were CD45RO-negative and were positively selected for CCR7, with terminally differentiated effector memory CD45RA+ cells excluded. This table comes from immunoSEQ multiplex PCR, and its TCRdb copy is limited to in-frame clones, with some not included. The sample consists of about 590,000 clones, roughly 95% of them appearing once. This clonotype originated in a woman aged 30 to 39 in good health. Source material: naive CD8+ T cells sorted from blood.

The CDR3 loop reads CASRGLTNEQFF. The CDR3 nucleotides read TGTGCCAGTAGAGGATTAACCAATGAGCAGTTCTTC. The gene calls are TRBV11-2 and TRBJ2-1, with D unresolved. CDR1 and CDR2 (germline): SGHAT, FQNNGV. The CDR3 sequence is 12 residues long. V gave up 9 bases and J gave up 6 bases, with 12 bases separating them.